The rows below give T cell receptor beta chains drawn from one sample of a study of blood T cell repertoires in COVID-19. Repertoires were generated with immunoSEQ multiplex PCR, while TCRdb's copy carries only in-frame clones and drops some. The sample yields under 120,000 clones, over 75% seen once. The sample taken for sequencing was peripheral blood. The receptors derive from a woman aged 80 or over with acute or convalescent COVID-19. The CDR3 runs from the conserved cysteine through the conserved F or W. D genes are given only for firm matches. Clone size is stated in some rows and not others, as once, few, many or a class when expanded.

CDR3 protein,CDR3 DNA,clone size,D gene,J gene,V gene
CASKNTNTGELFF,TGCGCCAGCAAGAACACGAACACCGGGGAGCTGTTTTTT,-,-,TRBJ2-2,TRBV10-2
CASGSGGAETQYF,TGTGCCAGCGGTAGCGGGGGGGCAGAGACCCAGTACTTC,-,TRBD2,TRBJ2-5,TRBV7-8
CSAETGGTDTQYF,TGCAGCGCTGAAACGGGGGGCACAGATACGCAGTATTTT,once,-,TRBJ2-3,TRBV29-1
CASSQVAGGFYNEQFF,TGTGCCAGCAGCCAAGTAGCGGGGGGATTCTACAATGAGCAGTTCTTC,-,TRBD2,TRBJ2-1,TRBV3-1/TRBV3-2
CASSLTQYSNQPQHF,TGTGCCAGTAGTCTAACACAGTATAGCAATCAGCCCCAGCATTTT,-,-,TRBJ1-5,TRBV19
CASRRAGAATDTQYF,TGCGCCAGCCGGCGGGCGGGGGCCGCCACAGATACGCAGTATTTT,-,-,TRBJ2-3,TRBV4-1
CASSFVTGISGANVLTF,TGTGCCAGCAGTTTTGTGACAGGGATATCTGGGGCCAACGTCCTGACTTTC,-,TRBD1,TRBJ2-6,TRBV28
CASSWNRGTGPPYEQYF,TGTGCCAGCAGCTGGAACCGGGGGACAGGGCCCCCCTACGAGCAGTACTTC,-,TRBD1,TRBJ2-7,TRBV7-8
CASSRTGDGYTF,TGTGCCAGCAGCAGAACAGGGGATGGCTACACCTTC,-,TRBD1,TRBJ1-2,TRBV11-2
CAVGLGGNEKLFF,TGTGCCGTTGGGCTCGGGGGGAATGAAAAACTGTTTTTT,once,-,TRBJ1-4,TRBV30
CSASTGYSNQPQHF,TGCAGTGCTAGTACAGGCTATAGCAATCAGCCCCAGCATTTT,-,-,TRBJ1-5,TRBV20-1
CASSEQQGRTYEQYF,TGTGCCAGCAGTGAACAGCAGGGTAGGACCTACGAGCAGTACTTC,-,-,TRBJ2-7,TRBV2
CASSQGTGPIYGYTF,TGCGCCAGCAGCCAAGGGACAGGCCCTATCTATGGCTACACCTTC,-,TRBD1,TRBJ1-2,TRBV4-3
CASSPSGVPGELFF,TGTGCCAGCTCACCATCCGGGGTCCCTGGGGAGCTGTTTTTT,-,-,TRBJ2-2,TRBV18
CASSLGIAGVETQYF,TGTGCCAGCAGCTTAGGAATAGCGGGGGTAGAGACCCAGTACTTC,once,TRBD2,TRBJ2-5,TRBV7-8
CASSNGVGTNYGYTF,TGTGCCAGCAGCAACGGGGTCGGAACTAACTATGGCTACACCTTC,once,-,TRBJ1-2,TRBV7-9
CASSIQGKGGELFF,TGTGCCAGTAGTATACAGGGCAAGGGCGGGGAGCTGTTTTTT,-,-,TRBJ2-2,TRBV19
CASSPRQGYEKLFF,TGTGCCAGCTCACCTCGGCAGGGTTATGAAAAACTGTTTTTT,few,-,TRBJ1-4,TRBV18
CASSLWGQEKETQYF,TGCGCCAGCAGCTTGTGGGGGCAGGAAAAAGAGACCCAGTACTTC,-,-,TRBJ2-5,TRBV5-1
CASSYLGQGAREQYF,TGTGCCAGCAGTTACCTGGGACAGGGGGCGCGCGAGCAGTACTTC,once,TRBD1,TRBJ2-7,TRBV6-2/TRBV6-3